These T cell receptor beta chains were read from a single sample in a study of blood T cell repertoires in COVID-19. Here immunoSEQ multiplex PCR was the method, and the copy in TCRdb shows in-frame clones only, minus some. Among over 150,000 clones, about 83% were seen once, and the ten largest hold about 12%. The sample comprised peripheral blood. These receptor sequences come from a woman in her sixties with COVID-19, enrolled during active disease. Each CDR3 is given with its conserved first and last residue. Each record gives: CDR3 DNA, CDR3 protein, V gene, J gene, D gene, CDR3 length, clone size. A D gene is named only where the DNA matches it firmly. Clone size appears in some rows only: once, few, many, or a class for an expanded clone.

cdr3_nt: TGTGCCAGCGCACCAGGGGTCATAGTCGATGAGCAGTTCTTC
cdr3_aa: CASAPGVIVDEQFF
v_call: TRBV11-2
j_call: TRBJ2-1
d_call: .
cdr3_length: 14
clone_size: .

cdr3_nt: TGTGCCAGCAGCTTGAACAGGGGGTCCACAGATACGCAGTATTTT
cdr3_aa: CASSLNRGSTDTQYF
v_call: TRBV7-3
j_call: TRBJ2-3
d_call: TRBD1
cdr3_length: 15
clone_size: .

cdr3_nt: TGTGCCAGCAGTTTGAGGGGGAGAGACACCATATATTTT
cdr3_aa: CASSLRGRDTIYF
v_call: TRBV12-3/TRBV12-4
j_call: TRBJ1-3
d_call: .
cdr3_length: 13
clone_size: .

cdr3_nt: TGTGCCAGCAGCCCCGGGACTAGCTTTGAGCAGTTCTTC
cdr3_aa: CASSPGTSFEQFF
v_call: TRBV27
j_call: TRBJ2-1
d_call: TRBD2
cdr3_length: 13
clone_size: .

cdr3_nt: TGCGCCAGCAGCTTGGATCAGGGGAACTATGGCTACACCTTC
cdr3_aa: CASSLDQGNYGYTF
v_call: TRBV5-1
j_call: TRBJ1-2
d_call: .
cdr3_length: 14
clone_size: .

cdr3_nt: TGCGCCAGCAGCAGCGGGCACGGCGTCGGATCACCCCTCCACTTT
cdr3_aa: CASSSGHGVGSPLHF
v_call: TRBV5-1
j_call: TRBJ1-6
d_call: .
cdr3_length: 15
clone_size: .

cdr3_nt: TGTGCCAGCAGCTATAGCGGGGGGGCGGAAGAGACCCAGTACTTC
cdr3_aa: CASSYSGGAEETQYF
v_call: TRBV3-1/TRBV3-2
j_call: TRBJ2-5
d_call: TRBD2
cdr3_length: 15
clone_size: .

cdr3_nt: TGCGCCAGCAGCTTGACCTCGCGGGAGGTACAAGATACGCAGTATTTT
cdr3_aa: CASSLTSREVQDTQYF
v_call: TRBV5-1
j_call: TRBJ2-3
d_call: TRBD2
cdr3_length: 16
clone_size: .

cdr3_nt: TGTGCCAGCAGACCGGACAGACTGAACACTGAAGCTTTCTTT
cdr3_aa: CASRPDRLNTEAFF
v_call: TRBV6-5
j_call: TRBJ1-1
d_call: .
cdr3_length: 14
clone_size: many

cdr3_nt: TGTGCCAGCAGCCAAATCCAGGGGTCTGGCTACACCTTC
cdr3_aa: CASSQIQGSGYTF
v_call: TRBV14
j_call: TRBJ1-2
d_call: .
cdr3_length: 13
clone_size: once

cdr3_nt: TGTGCCAGCAGCTTAACAGCGGGGGATACGCAGTATTTT
cdr3_aa: CASSLTAGDTQYF
v_call: TRBV7-3
j_call: TRBJ2-3
d_call: TRBD2
cdr3_length: 13
clone_size: .

cdr3_nt: TGTGCCAGCAGGGACGGAGGAGGGTCACCCCTCCACTTT
cdr3_aa: CASRDGGGSPLHF
v_call: TRBV2
j_call: TRBJ1-6
d_call: .
cdr3_length: 13
clone_size: once

cdr3_nt: TGTGCCAGCAGTTTATCAGCCCAGGGTTGGGCTGAAGCTTTCTTT
cdr3_aa: CASSLSAQGWAEAFF
v_call: TRBV27
j_call: TRBJ1-1
d_call: .
cdr3_length: 15
clone_size: .

cdr3_nt: TGTGCCAGCAGCTTGGAGGGACGGAATGAGCAGTTCTTC
cdr3_aa: CASSLEGRNEQFF
v_call: TRBV7-8
j_call: TRBJ2-1
d_call: .
cdr3_length: 13
clone_size: .

cdr3_nt: TGCGCCAGCAGCTTGGAGGGGGCACAACGAAATTCACCCCTCCACTTT
cdr3_aa: CASSLEGAQRNSPLHF
v_call: TRBV5-1
j_call: TRBJ1-6
d_call: TRBD1
cdr3_length: 16
clone_size: .

cdr3_nt: TGTGCCAGCAGTTTATCGATCCGGAATTCACCCCTCCACTTT
cdr3_aa: CASSLSIRNSPLHF
v_call: TRBV27
j_call: TRBJ1-6
d_call: .
cdr3_length: 14
clone_size: .

cdr3_nt: TGTGCCAGCAGTGAGGACAGCCCCTCCTATGGCTACACCTTC
cdr3_aa: CASSEDSPSYGYTF
v_call: TRBV6-1
j_call: TRBJ1-2
d_call: .
cdr3_length: 14
clone_size: .